Given below is one T cell receptor (beta chain) in context. Its antigen remains unidentified. Time point here: baseline, week 1 (first vaccination visit). Treatment noted: pre-vaccination baseline after standard-of-care therapy. The sample belongs to a study of a mutant IDH1 vaccine in newly diagnosed glioma. Background on the study: Pretreatment consisted of radiotherapy, temozolomide, or both, with most receiving both.

Data came from immunoSEQ multiplex PCR; TCRdb stores just in-frame clones and leaves some out. The sample yields 55,000 to 70,000 clones, less than 85% seen once. Study-level results: Vaccination elicited immune responses in 80% to 95% of patients. Pseudoprogression seemingly bore no relation to changes in top peripheral T cell clonotypes.

Germline CDR1 and CDR2: SGHNT and YYREEE (reference sequence). CDR3 length: 14 amino acids. Trimming took off 0 bases at V and 5 bases at J, with 11 bases between the two ends. V and J are TRBV5-4 and TRBJ1-2; D is uncertain. The clonotype originates from a man in his fifties with glioma. Source: PBMCs, taken from a glioma patient treated with radiotherapy, temozolomide or both. The CDR3 loop reads CASSLAGQPYGYTF. The CDR3 DNA reads TGTGCCAGCAGCTTGGCCGGGCAGCCGTATGGCTACACCTTC.